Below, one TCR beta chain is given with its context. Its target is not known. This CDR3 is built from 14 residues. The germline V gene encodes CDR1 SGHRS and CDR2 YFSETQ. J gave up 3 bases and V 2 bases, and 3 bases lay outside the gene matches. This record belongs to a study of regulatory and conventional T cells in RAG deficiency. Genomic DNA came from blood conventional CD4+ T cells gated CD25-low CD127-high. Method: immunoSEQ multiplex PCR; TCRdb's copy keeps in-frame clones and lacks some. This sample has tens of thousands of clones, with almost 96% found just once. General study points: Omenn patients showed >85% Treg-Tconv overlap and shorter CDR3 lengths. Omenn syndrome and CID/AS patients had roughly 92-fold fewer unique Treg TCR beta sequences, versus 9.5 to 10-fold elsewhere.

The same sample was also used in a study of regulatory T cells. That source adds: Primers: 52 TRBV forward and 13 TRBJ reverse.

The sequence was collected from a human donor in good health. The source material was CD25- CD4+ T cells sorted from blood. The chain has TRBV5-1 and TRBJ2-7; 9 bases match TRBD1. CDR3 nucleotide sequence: TGCGCCAGCAGCTTAACAGGGGGCGACTACGAGCAGTACTTC. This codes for CASSLTGGDYEQYF. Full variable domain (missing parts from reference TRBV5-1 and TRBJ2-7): KAGVTQTPRYLIKTRGQQVTLSCSPISGHRSVSWYQQTPGQGLQFLFEYFSETQRNKGNFPGRFSGRQFSNSRSEMNVSTLELGDSALYLCASSLTGGDYEQYFGPGTRLTVT.